This T cell receptor (beta chain) was sequenced in a study of blood T cells in healthy people across ages. Findings of the study overall: There were more naive CD4+ cells and higher diversity in long-lived donors than in aged donors.

To note about this clonotype: The antigen remains unidentified.

The second PCR ran about 6 to 12 cycles with a sample-barcoded 5' primer and J-beta primers. MiXCR, run by TCRdb on the 5' RACE reads, gives a single entry per CDR3 protein. The sample shows about 680,000 distinct CDR3 sequences, roughly 49% of them seen only once. The CDR3 covers 15 residues. Trimming pared 2 bases from V and 0 bases from J, leaving 8 bases between. Germline V gene lookup returns CDR1 MRHNA and CDR2 SNTAGT. The material sequenced was blood. This chain links TRBV6-4 with TRBJ2-1, with D perhaps matching TRBD2 (5 bases). The TCR originated in a woman aged 55-69 years in good health. Here the CDR3 DNA reads TGTGCCAGCAGTGACCAGCGGAGCTCCTACAATGAGCAGTTCTTC. This translates into CASSDQRSSYNEQFF.